A single sample is the source of the 17 T cell receptor beta chains below, sequenced in a study of cytomegalovirus exposure and HLA in healthy donors. A multiplex PCR was run with 60 Vbeta primers and 13 Jbeta primers. Sequenced by immunoSEQ multiplex PCR; TCRdb stores in-frame clones only, minus some. Here the sample spans about 160,000 clones, 60% to 80% being singletons. Sequenced: PBMCs. These receptors were obtained from a woman aged 45-60 years in good health and CMV-seropositive.

V and J are TRBV7-9 and TRBJ2-6, with 8 bases fitting TRBD1. Looked up from germline, CDR1 is SEHNR and CDR2 is FQNEAQ (reference sequence). The CDR3 extends over 16 amino acids. The trim removed 10 bases at V and 4 bases at J, leaving 12 bases unmatched. The CDR3, as DNA: TGTGCCATCAGGACAGGGCGCCATTTGGGGGCCAACGTCCTGACTTTC. This translates into CAIRTGRHLGANVLTF.

The rearrangement uses TRBV5-1 and TRBJ1-5; D unclear. Trimming removed 4 bases at V and 5 bases at J, with 10 bases between. CDR1 and CDR2 from the germline V gene are SGHRS and YFSETQ. The CDR3 is 13 residues long. CDR3 loop: CASSLAEDQPQHF. The CDR3 DNA follows: TGCGCCAGCAGCCTGGCGGAGGATCAGCCCCAGCATTTT.

This chain joins TRBV2 and TRBJ1-2, with TRBD1 as a possible D gene (6 bases). The germline V gene has CDR1 SNHLY and CDR2 FYNNEI. The CDR3 totals 14 residues. Deletions cut 3 bases from V and 4 bases from J, with 12 bases between. CDR3 region: CASSEGRGIYGYTF. CDR3 sequence (DNA): TGTGCCAGCAGTGAGGGCAGGGGCATCTATGGCTACACCTTC. Using reference TRBV2 and TRBJ1-2 for the parts outside the CDR3, the full variable domain is EPEVTQTPSHQVTQMGQEVILRCVPISNHLYFYWYRQILGQKVEFLVSFYNNEISEKSEIFDDQFSVERPDGSNFTLKIRSTKLEDSAMYFCASSEGRGIYGYTFGSGTRLTVV.

The chain uses TRBV7-2 and TRBJ2-5; 8 bases map to TRBD1. Germline CDR1 and CDR2: SGHTA and FQGNSA. The CDR3 runs 15 residues. After removal of 5 bases from V and 5 bases from J, the junction contained 10 bases not matched to a gene. CDR3 sequence: CASSLSWTGLETQYF. The CDR3 DNA follows: TGTGCCAGCAGCCTTTCGTGGACAGGGCTGGAGACCCAGTACTTC.

This clone was seen once. The rearrangement joins TRBV15 to TRBJ1-1; TRBD1 matches 7 bases. Germline trimming cut 5 bases from V and 0 bases from J; bases unmatched to any gene: 3. Germline V gives CDR1 LNHNV, CDR2 YYDKDF (reference sequence). CDR3 length equals 14 residues. For the CDR3, the DNA is TGTGCCACCAGCGTAGACAGGGTGAACACTGAAGCTTTCTTT. Encoded protein: CATSVDRVNTEAFF.

The V call is TRBV27, the J call TRBJ2-7; TRBD1 aligns across 11 bases. After removal of 6 bases from V and 4 bases from J, the junction contained 11 bases not matched to a gene. CDR3 size: 16 residues. Germline V gives CDR1 MNHEY, CDR2 SMNVEV (reference sequence). This chain's CDR3 is CASSRRGQGVSYEQYF. Here the CDR3 DNA reads TGTGCCAGCAGCCGACGGGGACAGGGGGTTTCTTACGAGCAGTACTTC.

The chain is built from TRBV5-1 and TRBJ2-1; weak D call: TRBD2 (5 bases). The CDR3 covers 14 residues. The germline V and J ends were trimmed by 0 bases and 7 bases, with 11 bases remaining between them. Germline values: CDR1 SGHRS, CDR2 YFSETQ. The CDR3 loop is CASSLGVSGNEQFF. The CDR3 bases are TGCGCCAGCAGCTTGGGGGTTTCGGGGAATGAGCAGTTCTTC.

The genes are TRBV29-1 and TRBJ2-2; D uncertain. Germline lookup yields CDR1 SQVTM and CDR2 ANQGSEA. The CDR3 is 16 amino acids. Trimming pared 4 bases from V and 0 bases from J, leaving 15 bases between. CDR3 DNA: TGCAGCGTTGGTATAGTTGACAAATCGAACACCGGGGAGCTGTTTTTT. This sequence encodes CSVGIVDKSNTGELFF.

V and J are TRBV9 and TRBJ2-1, with D possibly TRBD1 on 6 matching bases. Germline V CDR1 and CDR2: SGDLS, YYNGEE. The ends were cut back, 0 bases at V and 15 bases at J, with 25 bases in the middle. The CDR3 is 16 residues long. CDR3 protein: CASSVGDTGPPRILFF. The DNA of the CDR3 is TGTGCCAGCAGCGTAGGGGACACCGGCCCCCCTCGGATTTTGTTCTTC.

The V gene is TRBV6-6, the J gene TRBJ1-1; 8 bases line up with TRBD1. The CDR3 runs 14 residues. Germline trimming cut 4 bases from V and 2 bases from J; bases unmatched to any gene: 3. Germline CDR1 and CDR2: MNHNY and SVGAGI (reference sequence). Here the CDR3 reads CASSSGQGNTEAFF. The CDR3 DNA follows: TGTGCCAGCAGTTCAGGACAGGGTAACACTGAAGCTTTCTTT.

The rearrangement joins TRBV28 to TRBJ2-5, with unresolved D. Germline V gene sequence: CDR1 MDHEN, CDR2 SYDVKM. V lost 1 base and J lost 5, with 11 bases in between. The CDR3 is made up of 14 amino acids. CDR3: CASSLFSPSETQYF. The CDR3 coding sequence is TGTGCCAGCAGTTTATTTAGCCCCAGCGAGACCCAGTACTTC. Using reference TRBV28 and TRBJ2-5 for the parts outside the CDR3, the full variable domain is DVKVTQSSRYLVKRTGEKVFLECVQDMDHENMFWYRQDPGLGLRLIYFSYDVKMKEKGDIPEGYSVSREKKERFSLILESASTNQTSMYLCASSLFSPSETQYFGPGTRLLVL.

This clone appeared a few times. The V gene is TRBV19, the J gene TRBJ2-7, with 11 bases that match TRBD2. In germline, CDR1 is LNHDA, CDR2 SQIVND (reference sequence). The CDR3 has 16 amino acids. With 3 bases clipped from V and 5 bases from J, the junction kept 9 bases outside the gene matches. The CDR3 DNA follows: TGTGCCAGTAGTATGTTTCTAGCGGGAGGAACCCACGAGCAGTACTTC. This codes for CASSMFLAGGTHEQYF.

V and J are TRBV7-8 and TRBJ2-7; D might be TRBD2 (5 bases). The CDR3 is 13 amino acids. Germline V gives CDR1 SGHVS, CDR2 FQNEAQ. The ends were cut back, 2 bases at V and 5 bases at J, with 10 bases in the middle. This CDR3 is CASSLRTADEQYF. The CDR3 DNA is TGTGCCAGCAGCTTACGGACTGCCGACGAGCAGTACTTC.

The chain has TRBV5-6 and TRBJ2-7; TRBD2 matches 7 bases. V dropped 0 bases and J dropped 5; count of bases not matched to a gene: 8. This CDR3 has 15 amino acids. Germline-derived CDR1 and CDR2 are SGHDT and YYEEEE. The CDR3 is CASSLAGRALNEQYF. The CDR3 DNA is TGTGCCAGCAGCTTGGCGGGGAGGGCCTTAAACGAGCAGTACTTC. The complete variable domain, with remaining parts taken from reference TRBV5-6 and TRBJ2-7, reads DAGVTQSPTHLIKTRGQQVTLRCSPKSGHDTVSWYQQALGQGPQFIFQYYEEEERQRGNFPDRFSGHQFPNYSSELNVNALLLGDSALYLCASSLAGRALNEQYFGPGTRLTVT.

The J gene is TRBJ1-2, the V gene TRBV14; D might be TRBD1 (5 bases). The CDR3 is made up of 13 amino acids. Per the germline V gene, CDR1 is SGHDN and CDR2 is FVKESK. Trimming stripped 3 bases from V and 0 bases from J, with 5 bases between. The CDR3 coding sequence is TGTGCCAGCAGCCACAGGGCTAACTATGGCTACACCTTC. This codes for CASSHRANYGYTF.

J is TRBJ2-2 and V is TRBV6-4; D unclear. V dropped 2 bases and J dropped 2 bases, with 6 bases sitting between them. Germline CDR1 MRHNA, CDR2 SNTAGT. CDR3 length: 14 residues. Here the CDR3 reads CASSDGLNTGELFF. CDR3 coding DNA: TGTGCCAGCAGTGACGGCTTAAACACCGGGGAGCTGTTTTTT.

The V and J genes are TRBV6-5 and TRBJ1-2; D might be TRBD1 (5 bases). The ends were cut back, 6 bases at V and 6 bases at J, with 11 bases in the middle. CDR1 MNHEY and CDR2 SVGAGI come from the germline V gene. CDR3 length: 12 amino acids. In DNA form, the CDR3 reads TGTGCCAGCAGGGACACCGGCGATGGCTACACCTTC. Its translation: CASRDTGDGYTF.